Shown below are 31 T cell receptor beta chains from a single sample sequenced in a study of T-cell reconstitution after alpha-beta-depleted transplantation in children. During its preparation, the TCRbeta library received unique molecular identifiers. MiXCR, run by TCRdb on the PCR reads, gives a single entry per CDR3 protein. The table includes some 200,000 distinct CDR3 sequences, just under 6.5% detected once. The sequences come from PBMCs, collected before TCRalphabeta/CD19-depleted stem cell transplant. The receptors here all came from a girl under three years old with combined immunodeficiency, due to receive a stem cell transplant.

This clonotype was observed at least ten times. The J gene is TRBJ2-3, the V gene TRBV12-3 or TRBV12-4; D perhaps matches TRBD1 (7 bases). Trimming took off 4 bases at V and 12 bases at J, with 11 bases between the two ends. This CDR3 spans 11 amino acids. As DNA, the CDR3 is TGTGCCAGCAGTTGGAGGGGGCTTCAGTATTTT. Its translation is CASSWRGLQYF.

To note about this clonotype: A much larger clone differs by one base, so this may be a read error. The chain is built from TRBV4-1 and TRBJ2-1; D remains ambiguous. CDR1 is MGHRA, CDR2 YSYEKL, per germline. The CDR3 spans 14 residues. CDR3: CASSQAWADNEEFF. For the CDR3, the DNA is TGCGCCAGCAGCCAAGCATGGGCCGACAATGAGGAGTTCTTC.

This clonotype was seen ten or more times. The J gene is TRBJ1-6, the V gene TRBV5-1, with TRBD1 matching over 11 bases. Germline V lookup: CDR1 SGHRS, CDR2 YFSETQ. With V trimmed by 3 bases and J by 10 bases, 6 bases remained unmatched. This CDR3 is built from 15 residues. CDR3 sequence: CASSSEDRGRSPLHF. The CDR3 nucleotides read TGCGCCAGCAGCTCCGAGGACAGGGGGCGATCACCCCTCCACTTT.

Notes on this clonotype: A much more abundant neighbour one base away suggests this may be a read error. This rearrangement joins TRBV20-1 to TRBJ2-1, with 11 nucleotides matching TRBD2. This CDR3 comprises 14 residues. The V gene end was trimmed by 5 bases and the J gene end by 5 bases; junction bases not matched to a gene: 5. The germline gives CDR1 DFQATT, CDR2 SNEGSKA (reference sequence). In nucleotides, the CDR3 is TGCAGTGCTGTCGGGACTAGCGGTGACAATGAGCAGTTCTTC. Its protein is CSAVGTSGDNEQFF.

In this sample, this clonotype turned up many times. The V gene is TRBV6-2 or TRBV6-3, the J gene TRBJ2-3, with 10 bases lining up with TRBD2. Germline CDR1 MNHEY, CDR2 SVGEGT. V lost 8 bases and J lost 5; bases outside the gene matches: 19. This CDR3 contains 18 residues. Here the CDR3 DNA reads TGTGCCAGCTCAAAATCCCTAAGCGGGAGGGCTCAAGGAGATACGCAGTATTTT. Translation gives CASSKSLSGRAQGDTQYF.

This clonotype showed up many times. This sequence joins TRBV6-2 or TRBV6-3 and TRBJ1-3, with 7 bases fitting TRBD1. Trimming removed 2 bases from V and 0 bases from J; junction bases left unmatched: 7. The CDR3 extends over 17 amino acids. Germline V gene data show CDR1 as MNHEY and CDR2 as SVGEGT. CDR3 DNA sequence: TGTGCCAGCAGTTACACCCGGACAGGACGCTCTGGAAACACCATATATTTT. Its protein is CASSYTRTGRSGNTIYF.

This clonotype was detected ten times or more. The rearrangement links TRBV7-8 to TRBJ2-1, with D perhaps TRBD1 (6 bases). Germline CDR1 reads SGHVS; CDR2 reads FQNEAQ. The V gene lost 3 bases and the J gene lost 6 bases, with 9 bases spanning the gap. CDR3 length equals 13 residues. The CDR3 DNA follows: TGTGCCAGCAGCTTGCTGGGGGCCAATGAGCAGTTCTTC. It specifies CASSLLGANEQFF.

With respect to this clonotype: A much bigger clone sits one base away, suggesting this may be a read error. V usage is TRBV4-2 and J usage is TRBJ1-4; D is undetermined. The CDR3 extends over 15 amino acids. Trimming left V 1 base short and J 8 bases short, with 14 bases between. The germline V gene encodes CDR1 LGHNA and CDR2 YNFKEQ. CDR3 protein: CASSQVDGESEKLFF. The CDR3 nucleotides read TGTGCCAGCAGCCAAGTGGACGGAGAGAGCGAAAAACTGTTTTTT.

This clonotype has a count of ten or more. The CDR3 reads CSVENGDRATGELFF. As DNA, the CDR3 is TGCAGCGTTGAAAACGGGGACAGGGCTACCGGGGAGCTGTTTTTT. The V and J genes are TRBV29-1 and TRBJ2-2; 9 nucleotides agree with TRBD1. Germline CDR1 reads SQVTM; CDR2 reads ANQGSEA. CDR3 length: 15 residues. J lost 5 bases, V lost 2 bases, and 6 bases had no gene match.

This clonotype has more than one count but fewer than ten. J is TRBJ1-6 and V is TRBV4-3; the D gene is possibly TRBD1 (6 bases). The CDR3 runs 18 residues. The germline CDR1 and CDR2 sequences are LGHNA and YSLEER. V was clipped by 4 bases and J by 3 bases, with 19 bases between them. In nucleotides, the CDR3 is TGCGCCAGCAGCCCAATTAGGGACACTCTGGGCTATAATTCACCCCTCCACTTT. Protein product: CASSPIRDTLGYNSPLHF.

This clonotype has ten or more counts. The chain joins TRBV5-4 to TRBJ2-5; TRBD2 matches 11 bases. The J segment lost 1 base and the V segment lost 3 bases, leaving 14 bases of the junction unmatched. CDR1 and CDR2 (germline): SGHNT, YYREEE (reference sequence). The CDR3 covers 19 residues. This CDR3 is CASSSYPGLADKIQETQYF. CDR3 bases: TGTGCCAGCAGCTCGTATCCGGGACTAGCGGATAAAATCCAAGAGACCCAGTACTTC.

This clonotype was seen repeatedly, ten times or more. CDR3 region: CSARDLAASYNEQFF. CDR3 DNA sequence: TGCAGTGCTAGAGATCTAGCGGCCTCCTACAATGAGCAGTTCTTC. The chain links TRBV20-1 to TRBJ2-1; TRBD2 matches 7 bases. Trimming removed 0 bases from V and 0 bases from J; junction bases left unmatched: 2. The germline V gene encodes CDR1 DFQATT and CDR2 SNEGSKA (reference sequence). The length of the CDR3 is 15 residues.

This clonotype was detected ten times or more. The chain carries TRBV3-1 and TRBJ1-3, with a possible D match to TRBD1 (5 bases). The V gene lost 4 bases and the J gene lost 1 base, with 8 bases spanning the gap. CDR3 length: 14 residues. The germline V gene has CDR1 LGHDT and CDR2 YNNKEL (reference sequence). In nucleotides, the CDR3 is TGTGCCAGCAGCCGACAGTTATCTGGAAACACCATATATTTT. Translating it yields CASSRQLSGNTIYF.

In this sample, this clonotype turned up many times. The CDR3 loop reads CAWTSGATNEQFF. CDR3 DNA: TGTGCCTGGACCAGCGGGGCGACCAATGAGCAGTTCTTC. The V and J genes are TRBV30 and TRBJ2-1, with 7 bases fitting TRBD2. The CDR3 extends over 13 amino acids. V dropped 4 bases and J dropped 6; count of bases not matched to a gene: 6. Germline lookup yields CDR1 GTSNPN and CDR2 SVGIG (reference sequence).

At least ten counts were recorded for this clonotype. The chain employs TRBV5-1 and TRBJ2-1, with 8 bases lining up with TRBD2. The CDR3 totals 16 residues. The V and J ends lost 2 bases and 6 bases, in that order; junction bases with no gene match: 10. CDR1 is SGHRS and CDR2 is YFSETQ in the germline V gene. The CDR3 sequence is CASSLTGTRGSNEQFF. The CDR3 DNA sequence: TGCGCCAGCAGCTTAACCGGGACTAGGGGGAGCAATGAGCAGTTCTTC.

V usage is TRBV29-1 and J usage is TRBJ2-3; D is unresolved. Germline V gives CDR1 SQVTM, CDR2 ANQGSEA. The CDR3 sequence is 13 residues long. V was trimmed by 5 bases and J by 2 bases, leaving 11 bases between them. The CDR3: CSVHGYFTDTQYF. The CDR3 DNA is TGCAGCGTTCATGGTTATTTCACAGATACGCAGTATTTT.

Judged by abundance, this clonotype is medium-sized (0.01 to 0.1%). The V and J genes are TRBV3-1 and TRBJ2-6; D is ambiguous. The CDR3 has 12 residues. The germline V gene has CDR1 LGHDT and CDR2 YNNKEL (reference sequence). V lost 8 bases and J 4 bases, leaving 6 bases between the germline ends. This chain's CDR3 is CASSRGANVLTF. The CDR3 bases are TGTGCCAGCTCGAGAGGGGCCAACGTCCTGACTTTC.

The rearrangement uses TRBV5-1 and TRBJ2-7; TRBD2 is a possible D gene (5 bases). CDR3 size: 14 residues. With 2 bases removed from V and 2 bases from J, the gap between germline ends came to 11 bases. Germline loops: CDR1 SGHRS, CDR2 YFSETQ. CDR3 amino acids: CASSFGLSPYEQYF. CDR3 nucleotide sequence: TGCGCCAGCAGCTTCGGACTGTCACCCTACGAGCAGTACTTC.

This clonotype has at least ten counts. This chain joins TRBV6-2 or TRBV6-3 and TRBJ2-1, with D maybe TRBD2 (5 bases). The CDR3 runs to 14 residues. With 4 bases removed from V and 5 bases from J, the gap between germline ends came to 12 bases. CDR1 is MNHEY and CDR2 is SVGEGT in the germline V gene. DNA of the CDR3: TGTGCCAGCAGTTTCCCACAGAGGGACAATGAGCAGTTCTTC. It translates to CASSFPQRDNEQFF.

This clonotype appeared many times. The chain is built from TRBV5-1 and TRBJ2-3; D uncertain. This CDR3 has 14 amino acids. Trimming took 3 bases from V and 0 from J, leaving 8 bases between them. Per germline, CDR1 SGHRS and CDR2 YFSETQ. Here the CDR3 reads CASSSLVSTDTQYF. As DNA, the CDR3 is TGCGCCAGCAGCTCGTTGGTGAGCACAGATACGCAGTATTTT.

This clonotype appeared many times. This chain links TRBV20-1 with TRBJ1-5, with 8 positions matching TRBD1. This CDR3 region has 13 residues. Germline V gene lookup returns CDR1 DFQATT and CDR2 SNEGSKA (reference sequence). V shed 6 bases and J 3 bases; nucleotides not matched to a gene: 4. The CDR3 coding sequence is TGCAGTGCCGGGGACAGGCTCAATCAGCCCCAGCATTTT. It specifies CSAGDRLNQPQHF.

This clonotype was observed many times. The rearrangement uses TRBV15 and TRBJ1-1; 9 bases are shared with TRBD1. The CDR3 is 12 amino acids. CDR1 LNHNV and CDR2 YYDKDF come from the germline V gene (reference sequence). The V and J ends lost 4 bases and 10 bases, in that order; junction bases with no gene match: 4. Written as DNA, the CDR3 is TGTGCCACCAGCACAGAGGACAGGGGAGCTTTCTTT. Residues: CATSTEDRGAFF.

Many counts were recorded for this clonotype. CDR3 loop: CASSAEGALNTGELFF. The DNA of the CDR3 is TGTGCCAGCAGCGCCGAGGGGGCTTTGAACACCGGGGAGCTGTTTTTT. The chain employs TRBV13 and TRBJ2-2; 7 nucleotides align to TRBD1. The length of the CDR3 is 16 residues. V shed 5 bases, J shed 1 base, and the junction held 7 bases outside the gene matches. Germline-derived CDR1 and CDR2 are PRHDT and FYEKMQ (reference sequence).

This clonotype was counted ten times or more. The rearrangement joins TRBV12-3 or TRBV12-4 to TRBJ2-7; 7 nucleotides align to TRBD1. The CDR3 contains 14 residues. Trimming took 3 bases from V and 3 from J; bases not matched to a gene: 5. In DNA, the CDR3 is TGTGCCAGCAGTTTCGGGACAGATGTCTACGAGCAGTACTTC. Its translation: CASSFGTDVYEQYF.

This clonotype has just a few counts. The rearrangement uses TRBV29-1 and TRBJ1-5; D possibly corresponds to TRBD1 (6 bases). Germline V CDR1 and CDR2: SQVTM, ANQGSEA. The CDR3 covers 13 residues. V was trimmed by 5 bases and J by 2 bases, leaving 10 bases between them. In DNA form, the CDR3 reads TGCAGCGTTTGGACAGATGGCAATCAGCCCCAGCATTTT. Residues: CSVWTDGNQPQHF.

The gene calls are TRBV7-9 and TRBJ1-1, with TRBD1 matching over 8 bases. The junction had 4 bases not matched to a gene; V was cut back by 6 bases and J by 1 base. The CDR3 consists of 14 residues. Per the germline V gene, CDR1 is SEHNR and CDR2 is FQNEAQ (reference sequence). CDR3 in amino acids: CASRSGGENTEAFF. CDR3 DNA sequence: TGTGCCAGCAGATCAGGGGGCGAGAACACTGAAGCTTTCTTT.

This clonotype was picked up many times. The chain carries TRBV7-9 and TRBJ2-7; the D is unclear. Germline values: CDR1 SEHNR, CDR2 FQNEAQ (reference sequence). This CDR3 is 12 amino acids long. V was clipped by 3 bases and J by 2 bases, with 5 bases between them. CDR3 sequence reads: CASSFVPYEQYF. The CDR3 DNA follows: TGTGCCAGCAGCTTCGTACCCTACGAGCAGTACTTC.

This clonotype was observed a handful of times. This sequence joins TRBV5-1 and TRBJ1-5, with D possibly matching TRBD1 (6 bases). Germline V gives CDR1 SGHRS, CDR2 YFSETQ. The CDR3 has 19 amino acids. Trimming took 0 bases from V and 0 from J, leaving 19 bases between them. CDR3 in amino acids: CASSLGGGEGDYSNQPQHF. The DNA of the CDR3 is TGCGCCAGCAGCTTGGGAGGTGGCGAGGGGGACTATAGCAATCAGCCCCAGCATTTT.

This clonotype occurred many times. J is TRBJ2-3 and V is TRBV20-1; TRBD2 agrees at 10 bases. V was pared by 0 bases and J by 2 bases, with 5 bases of the junction left unmatched. Per the germline V gene, CDR1 is DFQATT and CDR2 is SNEGSKA (reference sequence). This CDR3 comprises 16 residues. The CDR3 DNA is TGCAGTGCTAGAGATTCGGGACTAGCGCCCACAGATACGCAGTATTTT. It translates to CSARDSGLAPTDTQYF.

This clonotype was counted ten times or more. The V call is TRBV7-9, the J call TRBJ2-1; 8 nucleotides match TRBD2. Germline CDR1 reads SEHNR; CDR2 reads FQNEAQ (reference sequence). The CDR3 is 16 amino acids. With V trimmed by 2 bases and J by 7 bases, 10 bases remained unmatched. As DNA, the CDR3 is TGTGCCAGCAGCTTACCAGCGGGGGTCGACTGGAATGAGCAGTTCTTC. Protein product: CASSLPAGVDWNEQFF.

The chain joins TRBV12-3 or TRBV12-4 to TRBJ2-7, with TRBD2 identical over 11 bases. The V and J ends lost 2 bases and 4 bases, in that order; junction bases with no gene match: 4. The CDR3 length is 15 residues. The CDR3 nucleotides read TGTGCCAGCAGTTTACTAGCGGGGGGTCTTTACGAGCAGTACTTC. Encoded protein: CASSLLAGGLYEQYF.